These 10 T cell receptor beta chains came from one sample sequenced in a study of blood T cells in healthy people across ages. A second PCR of roughly 6 to 12 cycles used a sample-barcoded 5' primer and a J-beta primer mix. Via MiXCR, TCRdb re-called the 5' RACE reads, giving one row per CDR3 protein. The table includes about 1.4 million distinct CDR3 sequences, approximately 63% detected once. Sequencing was carried out using blood. All receptors come from a man younger than 35 in good health.

The V call is TRBV5-1, the J call TRBJ2-3; 7 bases agree with TRBD2. The CDR3 contains 17 residues. Germline assignment: CDR1 SGHRS and CDR2 YFSETQ. Germline trimming cut 1 base from V and 2 bases from J; bases unmatched to any gene: 10. CDR3 in amino acids: CASSLPQGSGFTDTQYF. The CDR3 bases are TGCGCCAGCAGCTTGCCCCAGGGTAGCGGGTTCACAGATACGCAGTATTTT. Complete variable domain (other parts from reference TRBV5-1 and TRBJ2-3): KAGVTQTPRYLIKTRGQQVTLSCSPISGHRSVSWYQQTPGQGLQFLFEYFSETQRNKGNFPGRFSGRQFSNSRSEMNVSTLELGDSALYLCASSLPQGSGFTDTQYFGPGTRLTVL.

This clonotype has more than one count but fewer than ten. V usage is TRBV20-1 and J usage is TRBJ2-1; perhaps TRBD1 as D (5 bases). Germline assignment: CDR1 DFQATT and CDR2 SNEGSKA (reference sequence). Trimming left V 3 bases short and J 10 bases short, with 10 bases between. The CDR3 is 11 amino acids. The CDR3: CSASLGQEQFF. The CDR3 DNA is TGCAGTGCTAGTCTGGGGCAGGAGCAGTTCTTC.

A few counts support this clonotype. The gene calls are TRBV20-1 and TRBJ2-3, with unresolved D. Germline CDR1 reads DFQATT; CDR2 reads SNEGSKA (reference sequence). Trimming cost V 7 bases and J 6 bases, with 14 bases left between them. The CDR3 is 12 amino acids. CDR3 DNA: TGCAGTGTCATAACCAACCAGGATACGCAGTATTTT. Protein: CSVITNQDTQYF.

This clonotype appeared once. The V call is TRBV29-1, the J call TRBJ2-3; 8 positions agree with TRBD1. Trimming at V came to 3 bases and at J to 1 base, leaving 6 bases not matched to a gene. The CDR3 runs 15 residues. CDR1 and CDR2 (germline): SQVTM, ANQGSEA. The DNA of the CDR3 is TGCAGCGTTGAGGGGTGGGGACAGGGCACAGATACGCAGTATTTT. Its protein product is CSVEGWGQGTDTQYF.

The chain couples TRBV11-2 to TRBJ2-3; D perhaps matches TRBD2 (7 bases). CDR1 and CDR2 from the germline V gene are SGHAT and FQNNGV. V lost 4 bases, J lost 9 bases, and 20 bases lay in between. The CDR3 runs to 15 residues. The CDR3 sequence is CASSSVGRGGRTQYF. CDR3 DNA sequence: TGTGCCAGCAGCTCAGTGGGTAGGGGGGGACGAACGCAGTATTTT.

This clonotype has a single count. This rearrangement joins TRBV7-9 to TRBJ1-2, with TRBD1 identical over 9 bases. The V gene's germline CDR1 is SEHNR and CDR2 FQNEAQ (reference sequence). This CDR3 has 16 residues. J gave up 3 bases and V 4 bases, and 9 bases lay outside the gene matches. The CDR3 sequence is CASSSYLQGADYGYTF. The CDR3 bases are TGTGCCAGCAGCTCTTACCTACAGGGGGCGGACTATGGCTACACCTTC. Variable domain in full (rest from reference TRBV7-9 and TRBJ1-2): DTGVSQNPRHKITKRGQNVTFRCDPISEHNRLYWYRQTLGQGPEFLTYFQNEAQLEKSRLLSDRFSAERPKGSFSTLEIQRTEQGDSAMYLCASSSYLQGADYGYTFGSGTRLTVV.

The rearrangement joins TRBV7-2 to TRBJ2-1; weak D call: TRBD1 (5 bases). The V gene's germline CDR1 is SGHTA and CDR2 FQGNSA. Trimming took off 2 bases at V and 7 bases at J, with 15 bases between the two ends. The CDR3 sequence is 15 residues long. As DNA, the CDR3 is TGTGCCAGCAGCTTATATCCCCCCAGGACAAATGAGCAGTTCTTC. It encodes CASSLYPPRTNEQFF.

This chain joins TRBV29-1 and TRBJ2-5; 7 bases match TRBD1. Germline assignment: CDR1 SQVTM and CDR2 ANQGSEA. The CDR3 totals 14 residues. V lost 6 bases and J lost 2; bases outside the gene matches: 9. In DNA, the CDR3 is TGCAGCGTGGCTCCCGGGACAGAACAAGAGACCCAGTACTTC. This sequence encodes CSVAPGTEQETQYF.

The chain is built from TRBV21-1 and TRBJ2-7; the listed D gene, TRBD1, was not tested against the DNA. TRBV21-1 is labeled a pseudogene. The CDR3 length is 15 residues. The CDR3 sequence is CASSKARDHSYEQYF. The CDR3 bases are TGTGCCAGCAGCAAAGCACGGGACCACTCCTACGAGCAGTACTTC.

The V gene is TRBV27, the J gene TRBJ1-5, with 7 bases matching TRBD1. The V and J ends lost 4 bases and 1 base, in that order; junction bases with no gene match: 7. The CDR3 sequence is 16 residues long. Germline V gene sequence: CDR1 MNHEY, CDR2 SMNVEV (reference sequence). CDR3 loop: CASSSIGQESNQPQHF. In DNA form, the CDR3 reads TGTGCCAGCAGTTCAATCGGACAGGAGAGCAATCAGCCCCAGCATTTT.